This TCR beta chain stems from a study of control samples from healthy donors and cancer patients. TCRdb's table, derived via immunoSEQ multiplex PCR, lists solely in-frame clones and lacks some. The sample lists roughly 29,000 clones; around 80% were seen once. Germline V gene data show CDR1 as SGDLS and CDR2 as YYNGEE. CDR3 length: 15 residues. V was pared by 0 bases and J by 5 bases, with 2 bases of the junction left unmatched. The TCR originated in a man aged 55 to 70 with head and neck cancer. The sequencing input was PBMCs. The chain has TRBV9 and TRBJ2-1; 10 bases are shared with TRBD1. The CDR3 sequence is CASSVVGTGDNEQFF. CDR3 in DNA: TGTGCCAGCAGCGTAGTAGGGACAGGGGACAATGAGCAGTTCTTC.